The 23 T cell receptor beta chains below all came from one sample that was sequenced in a study of T cells in tuberculosis. The data were produced by immunoSEQ multiplex PCR, yet TCRdb's version contains in-frame clones alone and is incomplete. The sample yields about 24,000 clones, nearly 97% seen once. Sample: PBMCs. These TCRs come from a donor aged 10 to 29 with latent tuberculosis or without tuberculosis infection.

The CDR3 DNA reads TGTGCCAGCAGCGTATCGCGTCGACGGGGATTGAACACCGGGGAGCTGTTTTTT. Protein sequence: CASSVSRRRGLNTGELFF. This sequence joins TRBV9 and TRBJ2-2, with D perhaps matching TRBD2 (5 bases). CDR3 length: 18 residues. V lost 1 base and J 1 base, leaving 17 bases between the germline ends. Germline lookup yields CDR1 SGDLS and CDR2 YYNGEE.

CDR3 coding DNA: TGTGCCAGCAGGACAGTAGGGGTGAACACTGAAGCTTTCTTT. Translated, it gives CASRTVGVNTEAFF. The gene calls are TRBV25-1 and TRBJ1-1; perhaps TRBD1 as D (5 bases). Germline V lookup: CDR1 MGHDK, CDR2 SYGVNS. The CDR3 runs to 14 residues. Trimming removed 6 bases from V and 0 bases from J, with 11 bases in between.

V is TRBV6-6 and J is TRBJ2-2; 9 nucleotides agree with TRBD1. Germline trimming cut 6 bases from V and 4 bases from J; bases unmatched to any gene: 6. This CDR3 region has 15 residues. The germline gives CDR1 MNHNY, CDR2 SVGAGI (reference sequence). The CDR3 bases are TGTGCCAGCAGCTCGACAGGGGGGAGCACCGGGGAGCTGTTTTTT. As protein: CASSSTGGSTGELFF.

The chain employs TRBV19 and TRBJ1-2, with TRBD1 identical over 9 bases. J lost 2 bases, V lost 5 bases, and 6 bases had no gene match. Germline V gene data show CDR1 as LNHDA and CDR2 as SQIVND (reference sequence). CDR3 length: 15 residues. This CDR3 is CASSSPGTGNYGYTF. CDR3 bases: TGTGCCAGTAGTTCACCGGGGACAGGGAACTATGGCTACACCTTC. The full variable domain, its missing parts supplied by reference TRBV19 and TRBJ1-2, is DGGITQSPKYLFRKEGQNVTLSCEQNLNHDAMYWYRQDPGQGLRLIYYSQIVNDFQKGDIAEGYSVSREKKESFPLTVTSAQKNPTAFYLCASSSPGTGNYGYTFGSGTRLTVV.

The rearrangement joins TRBV6-5 to TRBJ1-1; D call uncertain. Germline V gene data show CDR1 as MNHEY and CDR2 as SVGAGI. The CDR3 runs to 16 residues. Trimming removed 0 bases from V and 1 base from J, with 12 bases in between. In DNA, the CDR3 is TGTGCCAGCAGTTACTCGGTTGGAGTAGGGAACACTGAAGCTTTCTTT. This sequence encodes CASSYSVGVGNTEAFF.

The rearrangement uses TRBV7-3 and TRBJ2-3, with 7 bases matching TRBD1. The V gene's germline CDR1 is SGHTA and CDR2 FQGTGA. The CDR3 is made up of 13 amino acids. The V gene end was trimmed by 0 bases and the J gene end by 6 bases; junction bases not matched to a gene: 0. The CDR3 coding sequence is TGTGCCAGCAGCTTAACCAGGGGGGATACGCAGTATTTT. Translation gives CASSLTRGDTQYF.

This clone was seen only a few times. The chain has TRBV6-5 and TRBJ1-5, with D possibly TRBD1 on 5 matching bases. The length of the CDR3 is 14 residues. Germline assignment: CDR1 MNHEY and CDR2 SVGAGI. With 8 bases removed from V and 4 bases from J, the gap between germline ends came to 15 bases. In DNA, the CDR3 is TGTGCCAGCGGGAGGGACGGGGAGAATCAGCCCCAGCATTTT. Translating it yields CASGRDGENQPQHF.

V and J are TRBV6-1 and TRBJ2-7; D is possibly TRBD2 (6 bases). Germline V gives CDR1 MNHNS, CDR2 SASEGT. The ends were cut back, 2 bases at V and 6 bases at J, with 17 bases in the middle. There are 15 residues in the CDR3. CDR3 amino acids: CASSERGREVREQYF. The DNA for the CDR3 is TGTGCCAGCAGTGAAAGGGGCAGGGAGGTACGCGAGCAGTACTTC.

The chain recombines TRBV6-1 with TRBJ2-1; 9 bases line up with TRBD2. V gave up 2 bases and J gave up 3 bases; unmatched junction bases: 2. The CDR3 totals 15 residues. Germline values: CDR1 MNHNS, CDR2 SASEGT. Written as DNA, the CDR3 is TGTGCCAGCAGTGAACAAGCGGGGGGCTACAATGAGCAGTTCTTC. Translating gives CASSEQAGGYNEQFF.

The CDR3 loop is CASSVGPSGRGDEQFF. The CDR3 DNA follows: TGTGCCAGCAGCGTAGGTCCCTCCGGCAGGGGGGATGAGCAGTTCTTC. The chain joins TRBV9 to TRBJ2-1; perhaps TRBD1 as D (7 bases). The CDR3 contains 16 residues. V lost 0 bases and J 8 bases, leaving 18 bases between the germline ends. Per the germline V gene, CDR1 is SGDLS and CDR2 is YYNGEE.

The rearrangement links TRBV29-1 to TRBJ1-1, with D tentatively TRBD1 (5 bases). The germline gives CDR1 SQVTM, CDR2 ANQGSEA. The V gene lost 7 bases and the J gene lost 6 bases, with 15 bases spanning the gap. This CDR3 is 12 amino acids long. The CDR3 DNA reads as TGCAGCGGTTCAGGGCAACGGGCTGAAGCTTTCTTT. It specifies CSGSGQRAEAFF.

The rearrangement uses TRBV5-1 and TRBJ1-1; the match to TRBD1 covers 9 bases. Trimming cost V 4 bases and J 5 bases; bases outside gene matches: 9. This CDR3 comprises 15 residues. CDR1 and CDR2 (germline): SGHRS, YFSETQ. The CDR3 DNA is TGCGCCAGCAGCGCAGAGGACAGGGGTTGGACTGAAGCTTTCTTT. Protein product: CASSAEDRGWTEAFF.

This rearrangement joins TRBV9 to TRBJ2-2, with D possibly TRBD2 on 6 matching bases. The CDR3 consists of 16 residues. The V gene's germline CDR1 is SGDLS and CDR2 YYNGEE. Trimming stripped 0 bases from V and 4 bases from J, with 13 bases between. CDR3 in amino acids: CASSVGGGLGTGELFF. CDR3 sequence (DNA): TGTGCCAGCAGCGTAGGTGGGGGGTTGGGCACCGGGGAGCTGTTTTTT.

The chain has TRBV5-1 and TRBJ1-4; D possibly corresponds to TRBD1 (6 bases). The CDR3 has 17 residues. CDR1 and CDR2 from the germline V gene are SGHRS and YFSETQ. The germline V and J ends were trimmed by 4 bases and 1 base, with 17 bases remaining between them. CDR3 protein: CASSPGGGPGTNEKLFF. The CDR3 bases are TGCGCCAGCAGCCCGGGGGGGGGCCCGGGAACTAATGAAAAACTGTTTTTT. Full variable domain (remainder filled in from reference TRBV5-1 and TRBJ1-4): KAGVTQTPRYLIKTRGQQVTLSCSPISGHRSVSWYQQTPGQGLQFLFEYFSETQRNKGNFPGRFSGRQFSNSRSEMNVSTLELGDSALYLCASSPGGGPGTNEKLFFGSGTQLSVL.

The V and J genes are TRBV4-2 and TRBJ1-1, with a weak D call TRBD1 (6 bases). V was clipped by 5 bases and J by 1 base, with 8 bases between them. This CDR3 comprises 13 residues. The germline CDR1 and CDR2 sequences are LGHNA and YNFKEQ. The CDR3: CASSSRGNTEAFF. The CDR3 DNA reads TGTGCCAGCAGCAGCAGGGGGAACACTGAAGCTTTCTTT.

The genes are TRBV6-6 and TRBJ2-7; possibly TRBD1 for D (6 bases). CDR3 length: 13 residues. Trimming took 8 bases from V and 10 from J, leaving 21 bases between them. Germline lookup yields CDR1 MNHNY and CDR2 SVGAGI (reference sequence). The CDR3 loop reads CASGEDSLRNQYV. The CDR3 nucleotides are TGTGCCAGCGGAGAGGACAGCCTACGAAACCAGTACGTC.

The chain links TRBV10-3 to TRBJ2-3; a possible D gene is TRBD2 (6 bases). The CDR3 runs 13 residues. Germline-derived CDR1 and CDR2 are ENHRY and SYGVKD. Trimming pared 6 bases from V and 3 bases from J, leaving 10 bases between. This CDR3 reads CAISGGRTDTQYF. The DNA for the CDR3 is TGTGCCATCAGCGGGGGACGTACAGATACGCAGTATTTT.

V is TRBV29-1 and J is TRBJ1-2, with TRBD1 matching over 8 bases. This CDR3 contains 11 residues. CDR1 is SQVTM and CDR2 is ANQGSEA in the germline V gene. The junction had 0 bases not matched to a gene; V was cut back by 6 bases and J by 3 bases. The CDR3 bases are TGCAGCGTGACAGGGGACTATGGCTACACCTTC. Its protein product is CSVTGDYGYTF.

This clone appeared once. The rearrangement joins TRBV25-1 to TRBJ2-7; no definite D call. Deletions cut 7 bases from V and 0 bases from J, with 4 bases between. The CDR3 covers 11 residues. Germline V lookup: CDR1 MGHDK, CDR2 SYGVNS. CDR3 in DNA: TGTGCCAGCACATCCTCCTACGAGCAGTACTTC. Translating gives CASTSSYEQYF.

The genes are TRBV27 and TRBJ2-7; tentatively, D is TRBD2 (6 bases). Trimming removed 0 bases at V and 1 base at J, with 16 bases between. This CDR3 is 17 amino acids long. From germline, CDR1 is MNHEY and CDR2 SMNVEV (reference sequence). In DNA, the CDR3 is TGTGCCAGCAGTTTATCGGGAGGCACTAGCATTTCCTACGAGCAGTACTTC. It specifies CASSLSGGTSISYEQYF.

The chain carries TRBV23-1 and TRBJ1-2; no definite D call. TRBV23-1 is marked as an open reading frame, function uncertain. This CDR3 region has 14 residues. V was cut by 4 bases and J by 8 bases, with 17 bases left in between. CDR3 in amino acids: CASSRIPPRGGYTF. DNA of the CDR3: TGCGCCAGCAGTCGCATTCCCCCGCGCGGGGGCTACACCTTC.

CDR3 amino acids: CASSDRVVNTEAFF. The CDR3 DNA is TGTGCCAGCAGTGATCGGGTCGTGAACACTGAAGCTTTCTTT. This chain uses TRBV2 with TRBJ1-1; no definite D call. There are 14 residues in the CDR3. Germline CDR1 and CDR2: SNHLY and FYNNEI. V was clipped by 3 bases and J by 0 bases, with 8 bases between them.

This chain links TRBV19 with TRBJ2-1, with D possibly matching TRBD1 (6 bases). V gave up 3 bases and J gave up 4 bases, with 10 bases separating them. The CDR3 is made up of 14 amino acids. In germline, CDR1 is LNHDA, CDR2 SQIVND (reference sequence). The CDR3 sequence is CASSIGQLYNEQFF. In DNA, the CDR3 is TGTGCCAGTAGTATCGGACAGCTGTACAATGAGCAGTTCTTC.